This T cell receptor (beta chain) was documented in a study of blood T cells in healthy people across ages. Whole-study findings and limits: Diversity of TCR beta per million T cells declined in a roughly linear way with age. Naive CD4+ cells and diversity were both higher in long-lived donors than in aged donors.

This CDR3 is built from 15 residues. Trimming at V came to 10 bases and at J to 7 bases, leaving 13 bases not matched to a gene. This clonotype turned up a few times. Antigen: not known. PCR was performed a second time for about 7 to 11 cycles using a sample-barcoded 5' primer and a J-beta primer mix. Researchers report that a template-switch adaptor with 12 random nucleotides tagged each cDNA molecule. MiXCR was run by TCRdb on the 5' RACE reads, yielding one entry per CDR3 protein. This sample has about 670,000 distinct CDR3 sequences, with roughly 43% found just once. This TCR was recovered from an elderly man in good health. Specimen: blood. The rearrangement links TRBV12-3 or TRBV12-4 to TRBJ2-1, with 10 bases matching TRBD1. CDR3 protein: CATRTDRGRENEQFF. CDR3 sequence (DNA): TGTGCCACCCGCACCGACAGGGGGCGCGAGAATGAGCAGTTCTTC.